The 21 T cell receptor beta chains in this list originate from one sample, sequenced in a study of beta chain features in type 1 diabetes. The investigators reverse transcribed all of the isolated RNA, so they sequenced expressed TCRB transcripts. Method: immunoSEQ multiplex PCR; TCRdb's copy keeps in-frame clones and lacks some. The sample yields roughly 170,000 clones, about 13% seen once. The sequenced sample was central memory CD4+ T cells from blood. The receptor source for this set is a woman between 18 and 29 years old in good health.

The chain has TRBV30 and TRBJ1-3, with 9 bases that match TRBD1. Germline V CDR1 and CDR2: GTSNPN, SVGIG (reference sequence). The CDR3 runs 15 residues. The trim removed 7 bases at V and 0 bases at J, leaving 7 bases unmatched. CDR3 sequence: CAFSTGGLSGNTIYF. The CDR3 DNA reads as TGTGCCTTCTCGACAGGGGGTCTCTCTGGAAACACCATATATTTT.

This clone was found a few times. The CDR3 bases are TGTGCCAGCAGCTTATCGGCGGCTAGCGGGACTTACAATGAGCAGTTCTTC. It is translated as CASSLSAASGTYNEQFF. V and J are TRBV7-2 and TRBJ2-1; 9 nucleotides align to TRBD2. The ends lost 2 bases at V and 4 bases at J; junction bases unmatched: 9. CDR3 length: 17 amino acids. Germline CDR1 SGHTA, CDR2 FQGNSA.

In this sample, this clone turned up a few times. This chain joins TRBV7-2 and TRBJ1-4; D is possibly TRBD1 (6 bases). The germline CDR1 and CDR2 sequences are SGHTA and FQGNSA. This CDR3 contains 14 residues. The germline V and J ends were trimmed by 3 bases and 5 bases, with 10 bases remaining between them. For the CDR3, the DNA is TGTGCCAGCAGCTTCGGCGGGGGCAATGAAAAACTGTTTTTT. Protein product: CASSFGGGNEKLFF.

The V call is TRBV6-5, the J call TRBJ1-3, with 9 positions matching TRBD1. The CDR3 loop spans 15 amino acids. From germline, CDR1 is MNHEY and CDR2 SVGAGI. V was clipped by 2 bases and J by 7 bases; unmatched bases: 6. CDR3 residues: CASSYMGQGMNTIYF. The CDR3 DNA is TGTGCCAGCAGTTACATGGGACAGGGTATGAACACCATATATTTT.

V is TRBV5-1 and J is TRBJ2-7; TRBD1 aligns across 8 bases. Unmatched junction bases numbered 8, after V lost 0 bases and J lost 3 bases. Per the germline V gene, CDR1 is SGHRS and CDR2 is YFSETQ. This CDR3 spans 16 amino acids. This chain's CDR3 is CASSLAPSDRDYEQYF. For the CDR3, the DNA is TGCGCCAGCAGCTTGGCCCCATCGGACAGGGACTACGAGCAGTACTTC.

The chain is built from TRBV29-1 and TRBJ2-5, with 10 bases identical to TRBD1. Germline trimming cut 6 bases from V and 5 bases from J; bases unmatched to any gene: 3. CDR3 size: 12 residues. Germline assignment: CDR1 SQVTM and CDR2 ANQGSEA. CDR3 coding DNA: TGCAGCGTCGGGGACAGGGGTGAGACCCAGTACTTC. Amino acids: CSVGDRGETQYF. Full variable domain (outside the CDR3, taken from reference TRBV29-1 and TRBJ2-5): SAVISQKPSRDICQRGTSLTIQCQVDSQVTMMFWYRQQPGQSLTLIATANQGSEATYESGFVIDKFPISRPNLTFSTLTVSNMSPEDSSIYLCSVGDRGETQYFGPGTRLLVL.

This clone was found many times. J is TRBJ2-5 and V is TRBV7-2, with D possibly matching TRBD2 (6 bases). From germline, CDR1 is SGHTA and CDR2 FQGNSA. Trimming removed 4 bases at V and 5 bases at J, with 14 bases between. The CDR3 contains 14 residues. CDR3 sequence reads: CASSWYGSSETQYF. The CDR3 DNA is TGTGCCAGCAGCTGGTACGGGAGTAGCGAGACCCAGTACTTC. Combining the CDR3 with reference TRBV7-2 and TRBJ2-5 gives the whole variable domain GAGVSQSPSNKVTEKGKDVELRCDPISGHTALYWYRQSLGQGLEFLIYFQGNSAPDKSGLPSDRFSAERTGGSVSTLTIQRTQQEDSAVYLCASSWYGSSETQYFGPGTRLLVL.

This clone was found a few times. CDR3 region: CASSLTSEAGELFF. For the CDR3, the DNA is TGCGCCAGCAGCTTGACTAGCGAGGCCGGGGAGCTGTTTTTT. The chain employs TRBV5-1 and TRBJ2-2, with TRBD2 identical over 7 bases. This CDR3 contains 14 residues. The trim removed 1 base at V and 6 bases at J, leaving 3 bases unmatched. Germline V gene lookup returns CDR1 SGHRS and CDR2 YFSETQ.

The chain is built from TRBV5-4 and TRBJ2-7; 7 bases line up with TRBD2. V was clipped by 5 bases and J by 2 bases; unmatched bases: 7. The CDR3 has 14 residues. Germline lookup yields CDR1 SGHNT and CDR2 YYREEE (reference sequence). The CDR3 loop reads CASRYGREAYEQYF. CDR3 DNA sequence: TGTGCCAGCAGGTATGGCCGGGAGGCCTACGAGCAGTACTTC.

This clone has more than one count but fewer than ten. The V call is TRBV7-2, the J call TRBJ2-3; a possible D gene is TRBD2 (5 bases). The length of the CDR3 is 16 residues. Per germline, CDR1 SGHTA and CDR2 FQGNSA. The germline V and J ends were trimmed by 2 bases and 2 bases, with 14 bases remaining between them. DNA for the CDR3: TGTGCCAGCAGCTTACGCCGCGGGTCTTACACAGATACGCAGTATTTT. Translation gives CASSLRRGSYTDTQYF.

The rearrangement links TRBV30 to TRBJ2-1; 9 nucleotides align to TRBD2. V dropped 2 bases and J dropped 4; count of bases not matched to a gene: 9. The length of the CDR3 is 16 residues. The germline V gene encodes CDR1 GTSNPN and CDR2 SVGIG (reference sequence). The CDR3 sequence: CAWSPNPSGKYNEQFF. The DNA of the CDR3 is TGTGCCTGGAGTCCAAACCCTAGCGGGAAGTACAATGAGCAGTTCTTC.

This chain uses TRBV2 with TRBJ1-2; tentative D call: TRBD1 (5 bases). This CDR3 region has 13 residues. Germline CDR1 and CDR2: SNHLY and FYNNEI. V lost 10 bases to trimming and J lost 2 bases, with 14 bases between them. The CDR3, as DNA: TGTGCCACAACAGAGGGGAGGAACTATGGCTACACCTTC. Translated: CATTEGRNYGYTF.

This clone turned up a few times. This sequence joins TRBV28 and TRBJ1-4; no clear D. With 7 bases removed from V and 1 base from J, the gap between germline ends came to 13 bases. The CDR3 is 15 amino acids. Germline loops: CDR1 MDHEN, CDR2 SYDVKM. CDR3 residues: CASIDPGLTNEKLFF. Here the CDR3 DNA reads TGTGCCAGCATCGACCCCGGGTTAACTAATGAAAAACTGTTTTTT.

The chain couples TRBV6-6 to TRBJ2-5; TRBD2 is a possible D gene (7 bases). From germline, CDR1 is MNHNY and CDR2 SVGAGI (reference sequence). The CDR3 runs to 15 residues. Trimming cost V 7 bases and J 5 bases, with 20 bases left between them. The CDR3 DNA reads as TGTGCCAGCACCTCATTCGGGGGGCGCGGGGAGACCCAGTACTTC. Amino acids: CASTSFGGRGETQYF.

This clone has a handful of counts. The chain links TRBV5-4 to TRBJ2-5, with 9 positions matching TRBD1. The V and J ends lost 5 bases and 6 bases, in that order; junction bases with no gene match: 5. The CDR3 extends over 13 amino acids. CDR1 and CDR2 (germline): SGHNT, YYREEE (reference sequence). The CDR3 DNA sequence: TGTGCCAGCAGGACTGACAGGGGGAAGACCCAGTACTTC. Encoded protein: CASRTDRGKTQYF.

This clone was observed a single time. This chain links TRBV7-9 with TRBJ1-4, with D possibly matching TRBD1 (5 bases). The CDR3 covers 13 residues. Germline CDR1 SEHNR, CDR2 FQNEAQ (reference sequence). Trimming took 8 bases from V and 16 from J, leaving 23 bases between them. CDR3 residues: CASSTVNSGDQFF. CDR3 in DNA: TGTGCCAGCTCGACAGTCAACTCGGGAGACCAGTTTTTT.

This clone turned up a few times. The J gene is TRBJ2-3, the V gene TRBV15; TRBD2 agrees at 8 bases. Losses at the gene ends were 4 bases for V and 3 bases for J; bases not matched to a gene: 9. CDR1 and CDR2 (germline): LNHNV, YYDKDF (reference sequence). There are 16 residues in the CDR3. The CDR3 loop is CATSTRGGRRTDTQYF. The CDR3, as DNA: TGTGCCACCAGCACCAGGGGCGGGAGGCGGACAGATACGCAGTATTTT.

This clone was detected only a few times. The chain recombines TRBV2 with TRBJ2-7, with D possibly being TRBD1 (5 bases). V was cut by 2 bases and J by 1 base, with 9 bases left in between. The CDR3 extends over 14 amino acids. CDR1 is SNHLY and CDR2 is FYNNEI in the germline V gene. The CDR3, as DNA: TGTGCCAGCAGTGAACAGGGCAATTCCTACGAGCAGTACTTC. The encoded protein is CASSEQGNSYEQYF.

This clone was seen ten or more times. The chain joins TRBV7-8 to TRBJ2-1; D may be TRBD2 (5 bases). CDR3 length: 13 residues. The germline V gene has CDR1 SGHVS and CDR2 FQNEAQ. V dropped 7 bases and J dropped 5 bases, with 12 bases sitting between them. Written as DNA, the CDR3 is TGTGCCAGCACCCTGAGCGGCCACAATGAGCAGTTCTTC. Protein: CASTLSGHNEQFF.

In DNA form, the CDR3 reads TGTGCCAGCAGCTTTAGGCCTAGCGGGAGCTACGAGCAGTACTTC. The encoded protein is CASSFRPSGSYEQYF. This chain links TRBV5-6 with TRBJ2-7, with TRBD2 matching over 10 bases. The trim removed 2 bases at V and 3 bases at J, leaving 5 bases unmatched. This CDR3 contains 15 residues. Germline CDR1 and CDR2: SGHDT and YYEEEE. Using reference TRBV5-6 and TRBJ2-7 for the parts outside the CDR3, the full variable domain is DAGVTQSPTHLIKTRGQQVTLRCSPKSGHDTVSWYQQALGQGPQFIFQYYEEEERQRGNFPDRFSGHQFPNYSSELNVNALLLGDSALYLCASSFRPSGSYEQYFGPGTRLTVT.

The chain uses TRBV4-1 and TRBJ2-5; weak D call: TRBD2 (6 bases). Trimming shortened V by 0 bases and J by 7 bases, and 12 bases separated the two germline ends. Germline V gives CDR1 MGHRA, CDR2 YSYEKL. The CDR3 loop spans 14 amino acids. CDR3 loop: CASSQELVGGTQYF. CDR3 DNA sequence: TGCGCCAGCAGCCAAGAACTGGTGGGGGGGACCCAGTACTTC.